These T cell receptor beta chains were read from a single sample in a study of blood T cell repertoires in COVID-19. TCRdb's copy holds only in-frame clones and misses some; the assay was immunoSEQ multiplex PCR. Found here are about 310,000 clones, approximately 85% of them singletons; the top ten hold more than 2%. The sequencing sample was made of PBMCs or T cells enriched from blood (not recorded which). Receptor source: a young man who had recovered from COVID-19. Each CDR3 is given with its conserved first and last residue. D genes are given only for firm matches.

v_call,d_call,j_call,cdr3_aa,cdr3_nt
TRBV10-3,NA,TRBJ2-2,CAITRGARQTGELFF,TGTGCCATCACCCGTGGGGCCCGGCAGACCGGGGAGCTGTTTTTT
TRBV4-2,TRBD2,TRBJ2-3,CASSQVAGGSVDTQYF,TGTGCCAGCAGCCAAGTAGCGGGGGGTTCTGTAGATACGCAGTATTTT
TRBV30,NA,TRBJ2-7,CAWRRIYEQYF,TGTGCCTGGAGGCGGATCTACGAGCAGTACTTC
TRBV15,NA,TRBJ2-5,CATSSLKPGQQETQYF,TGTGCCACCAGCAGCCTAAAACCGGGACAACAAGAGACCCAGTACTTC
TRBV5-1,NA,TRBJ2-7,CASRSGFFFTYEQYF,TGCGCCAGCAGGTCGGGGTTTTTTTTCACCTACGAGCAGTACTTC
TRBV9,TRBD1,TRBJ1-2,CASSVDPDRANYGYTF,TGTGCCAGCAGCGTAGATCCGGACAGGGCGAACTATGGCTACACCTTC
TRBV7-8,TRBD2,TRBJ2-7,CASRPPGGDEQYF,TGTGCCAGCAGGCCTCCGGGAGGGGACGAGCAGTACTTC
TRBV19,NA,TRBJ1-5,CASRRGGAVQPQHF,TGTGCCAGTAGGAGGGGGGGGGCGGTTCAGCCCCAGCATTTT
TRBV27,TRBD1,TRBJ2-7,CASRLTGDGTYEQYF,TGTGCCAGCAGACTTACAGGGGATGGAACCTACGAGCAGTACTTC
TRBV10-3,TRBD1,TRBJ2-3,CAISEPNRGRGTDTQYF,TGTGCCATCAGTGAACCCAACAGGGGGCGTGGCACAGATACGCAGTATTTT
TRBV18,NA,TRBJ2-7,CASSVSNSNEQYF,TGTGCCAGCTCAGTAAGTAATTCTAACGAGCAGTACTTC
TRBV10-3,TRBD1,TRBJ1-1,CAIGTGRTEAFF,TGTGCCATCGGGACAGGGCGTACTGAAGCTTTCTTT